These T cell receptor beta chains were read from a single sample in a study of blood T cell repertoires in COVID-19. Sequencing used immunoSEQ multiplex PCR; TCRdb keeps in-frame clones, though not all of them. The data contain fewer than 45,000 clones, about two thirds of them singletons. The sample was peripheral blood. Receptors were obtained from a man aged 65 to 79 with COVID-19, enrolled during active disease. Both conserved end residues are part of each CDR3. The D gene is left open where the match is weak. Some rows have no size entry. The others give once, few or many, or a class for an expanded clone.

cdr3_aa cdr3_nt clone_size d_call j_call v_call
CASGLSRQNTEAFF TGTGCTAGTGGTTTGTCCAGACAGAACACTGAAGCTTTCTTT many - TRBJ1-1 TRBV12-5
CASSQALYGYTF TGCGCCAGCAGCCAAGCTCTCTATGGCTACACCTTC - - TRBJ1-2 TRBV4-1
CASSPGATVNTEAFF TGTGCCAGCTCACCTGGGGCGACAGTGAACACTGAAGCTTTCTTT - - TRBJ1-1 TRBV18
CASSSDRSADTQYF TGTGCCAGCAGCTCGGACAGGAGCGCAGATACGCAGTATTTT - TRBD1 TRBJ2-3 TRBV7-9
CASSPERGAVNTEAFF TGCGCCAGCAGCCCCGAGCGGGGGGCCGTGAACACTGAAGCTTTCTTT once - TRBJ1-1 TRBV5-1
CASSQGTGGFGYTF TGTGCCAGCAGCCAAGGGACAGGGGGTTTTGGCTACACCTTC once TRBD1 TRBJ1-2 TRBV14
CSVDLAGGPGELFF TGCAGCGTTGACCTAGCGGGGGGCCCCGGGGAGCTGTTTTTT - TRBD2 TRBJ2-2 TRBV29-1
CATQGLNSYNEQFF TGTGCCACCCAGGGCCTCAACTCCTACAATGAGCAGTTCTTC - - TRBJ2-1 TRBV2
CASRLGLASTYEQYF TGTGCCAGCAGGCTCGGACTAGCGAGTACCTACGAGCAGTACTTC - TRBD2 TRBJ2-7 TRBV5-4
CASSVATNEQFF TGTGCCAGCAGTGTAGCGACGAATGAGCAGTTCTTC - - TRBJ2-1 TRBV25-1
CASSTLAGGGQYF TGTGCCAGCAGCACGCTAGCGGGAGGCGGGCAGTACTTC - TRBD2 TRBJ2-7 TRBV14
CASTLIFEEQFF TGTGCCAGCACCCTCATATTTGAGGAGCAGTTCTTC - - TRBJ2-1 TRBV12-3/TRBV12-4